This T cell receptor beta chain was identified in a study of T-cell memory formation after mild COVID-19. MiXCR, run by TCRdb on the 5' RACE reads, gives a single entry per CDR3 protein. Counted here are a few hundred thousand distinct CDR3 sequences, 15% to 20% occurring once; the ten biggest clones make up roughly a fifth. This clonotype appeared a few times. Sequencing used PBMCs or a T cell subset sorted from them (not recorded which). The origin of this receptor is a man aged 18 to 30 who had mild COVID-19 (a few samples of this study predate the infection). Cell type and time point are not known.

DNA for the CDR3: TGTGCCTGGAGGGTGGGGGTCCCAGATACGCAGTATTTT. Protein product: CAWRVGVPDTQYF. The gene calls are TRBV30 and TRBJ2-3; D assignment may be TRBD1 or TRBD2 (5 bases each). Germline loops: CDR1 GTSNPN, CDR2 SVGIG (reference sequence). The CDR3 length is 13 residues. The V gene lost 3 bases and the J gene lost 4 bases, with 11 bases spanning the gap.